Detailed here is one TCR beta chain. The CDR3 length is 16 residues. Trimming removed 2 bases from V and 5 bases from J, with 19 bases in between. Germline V gene data show CDR1 as SGHKS and CDR2 as YYEKEE (reference sequence). The record originates from a study of blood T cell repertoires in COVID-19. For the study at large: T cells, B-cell-depleted T cells, or PBMCs supplied cDNA or gDNA.

The method was immunoSEQ multiplex PCR; TCRdb's version includes in-frame clones alone and lacks a portion of them. The sample lists some 64,000 clones; about 70% were seen once. This clonotype was obtained from a human donor in a cohort sampled during active COVID-19. Sequencing used peripheral blood. The chain is built from TRBV5-5 and TRBJ2-5; D possibly corresponds to TRBD2 (5 bases). DNA of the CDR3: TGTGCCAGCAGCTTAATACCGGGCCTCTGGGAGGAGACCCAGTACTTC. As protein: CASSLIPGLWEETQYF.